This TCR beta chain is from a study of cytomegalovirus exposure and HLA in healthy donors. Study observations and caveats: First-cohort TCR clusters tended to co-occur in the approximately 110 validation repertoires, a later analysis found. Usually a TCR sequence was rare, but some public TCRs were found in many donors. It was confirmed in vitro that a few of the CMV-associated chains were specific for CMV antigens. It was reported that the classifier diagnosed cytomegalovirus status with high specificity and sensitivity in both the original and validation cohorts.

Libraries were prepared by immunoSEQ multiplex PCR; TCRdb keeps only in-frame clonotypes and omits some of them. The sample has some 240,000 clones; roughly 86% are singletons. V was pared by 0 bases and J by 3 bases, with 0 bases of the junction left unmatched. Germline V gives CDR1 SGHRS, CDR2 YFSETQ. There are 14 residues in the CDR3. For this clone: The antigen is not known.

The source of this sequence is a woman in her thirties in good health and CMV-seropositive. The chain uses TRBV5-1 and TRBJ1-2; 9 bases map to TRBD1. Input material: PBMCs. CDR3 DNA: TGCGCCAGCAGCTTGGGGACAGGGGACTATGGCTACACCTTC. It yields the protein CASSLGTGDYGYTF.